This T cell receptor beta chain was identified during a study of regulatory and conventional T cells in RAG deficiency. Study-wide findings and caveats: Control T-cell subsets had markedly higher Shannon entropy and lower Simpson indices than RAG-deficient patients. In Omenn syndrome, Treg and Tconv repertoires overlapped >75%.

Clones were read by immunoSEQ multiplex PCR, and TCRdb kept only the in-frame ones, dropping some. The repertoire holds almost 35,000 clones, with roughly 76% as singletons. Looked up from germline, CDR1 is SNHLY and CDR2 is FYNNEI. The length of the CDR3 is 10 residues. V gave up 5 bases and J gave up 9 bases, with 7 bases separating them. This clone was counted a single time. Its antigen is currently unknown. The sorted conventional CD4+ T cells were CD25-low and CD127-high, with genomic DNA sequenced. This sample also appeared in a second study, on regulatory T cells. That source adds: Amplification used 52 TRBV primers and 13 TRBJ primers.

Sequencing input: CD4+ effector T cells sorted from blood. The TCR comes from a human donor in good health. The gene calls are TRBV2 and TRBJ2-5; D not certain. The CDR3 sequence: CASSPESQYF. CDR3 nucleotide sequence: TGTGCCAGCAGTCCGGAGTCCCAGTACTTC.